These 25 T cell receptor beta chains were all obtained from the same sample, sequenced in a study of cytomegalovirus exposure and HLA in healthy donors. This PCR relied on a set of 60 Vbeta primers and 13 Jbeta primers. Profiled with immunoSEQ multiplex PCR; TCRdb holds only in-frame clones, not every one. This sample has approximately 88,000 clones, with roughly four fifths found just once. Specimen: PBMCs. The receptors derive from a man aged 25 to 40 in good health and CMV-seronegative.

The J gene is TRBJ1-4, the V gene TRBV7-2; possible D gene TRBD1, 6 bases. The V and J ends lost 4 bases and 8 bases respectively, with 17 bases between them. CDR3 size: 15 residues. In germline, CDR1 is SGHTA, CDR2 FQGNSA. DNA of the CDR3: TGTGCCAGCAGCTCCCGCCTGGGGGGGGCAGAAAAACTGTTTTTT. Amino acids: CASSSRLGGAEKLFF. The whole variable domain, filled in from reference TRBV7-2 and TRBJ1-4, reads GAGVSQSPSNKVTEKGKDVELRCDPISGHTALYWYRQSLGQGLEFLIYFQGNSAPDKSGLPSDRFSAERTGGSVSTLTIQRTQQEDSAVYLCASSSRLGGAEKLFFGSGTQLSVL.

This clone turned up a few times. V is TRBV11-2 and J is TRBJ2-3, with D maybe TRBD2 (6 bases). Trimming pared 5 bases from V and 1 base from J, leaving 10 bases between. The germline V gene has CDR1 SGHAT and CDR2 FQNNGV. This CDR3 is 14 amino acids long. Here the CDR3 DNA reads TGTGCCAGCAGCCTCTCGGGGGGCACAGATACGCAGTATTTT. This codes for CASSLSGGTDTQYF. The full variable domain, with the rest looked up from reference TRBV11-2 and TRBJ2-3, is EAGVAQSPRYKIIEKRQSVAFWCNPISGHATLYWYQQILGQGPKLLIQFQNNGVVDDSQLPKDRFSAERLKGVDSTLKIQPAKLEDSAVYLCASSLSGGTDTQYFGPGTRLTVL.

This sequence joins TRBV4-2 and TRBJ2-5, with TRBD1 matching 12 bases. Looked up from germline, CDR1 is LGHNA and CDR2 is YNFKEQ. CDR3 length: 17 amino acids. Germline trimming cut 1 base from V and 3 bases from J; bases unmatched to any gene: 6. The CDR3 DNA reads as TGTGCCAGCAGCCAAGTAGGGACAGGGGGCGCGGAAGAGACCCAGTACTTC. Translation: CASSQVGTGGAEETQYF.

The gene calls are TRBV5-1 and TRBJ2-2; 8 nucleotides line up with TRBD1. The CDR3 sequence is 16 residues long. Germline V gene lookup returns CDR1 SGHRS and CDR2 YFSETQ. V gave up 4 bases and J gave up 2 bases; unmatched junction bases: 7. As DNA, the CDR3 is TGCGCCAGCAGCCCGCAGGGACAGGATAACACCGGGGAGCTGTTTTTT. Amino acids: CASSPQGQDNTGELFF.

This chain connects TRBV6-1 to TRBJ2-1, with 7 bases fitting TRBD2. V dropped 1 base and J dropped 0; count of bases not matched to a gene: 3. The CDR3 totals 16 residues. The germline V gene has CDR1 MNHNS and CDR2 SASEGT. The CDR3 protein is CASSEGGGGSYNEQFF. The CDR3 region has the DNA TGTGCCAGCAGTGAAGGGGGCGGGGGCTCCTACAATGAGCAGTTCTTC.

J is TRBJ2-7 and V is TRBV7-2, with D tentatively TRBD2 (6 bases). The V end was cut by 1 base, the J end by 5 bases, with 15 bases between. The germline V gene encodes CDR1 SGHTA and CDR2 FQGNSA. The CDR3 is 15 amino acids. CDR3 residues: CASSLVGGAGNEQYF. As DNA, the CDR3 is TGTGCCAGCAGCTTAGTCGGCGGGGCAGGCAACGAGCAGTACTTC.

Only a few counts were recorded for this clone. DNA for the CDR3: TGTGCCAGCAGCTGGGACAGGGGGAACTATGGCTACACCTTC. Translation: CASSWDRGNYGYTF. The V call is TRBV5-4, the J call TRBJ1-2; 11 nucleotides match TRBD1. V shed 3 bases and J 2 bases; nucleotides not matched to a gene: 0. Germline V gene data show CDR1 as SGHNT and CDR2 as YYREEE (reference sequence). CDR3 length equals 14 residues.

J is TRBJ1-3 and V is TRBV19, with D maybe TRBD1 (5 bases). Germline loops: CDR1 LNHDA, CDR2 SQIVND (reference sequence). CDR3 size: 14 residues. Trimming left V 7 bases short and J 0 bases short, with 10 bases between. The CDR3: CASTMGGSGNTIYF. In nucleotides, the CDR3 is TGTGCCAGTACCATGGGGGGCTCTGGAAACACCATATATTTT.

The V and J genes are TRBV6-1 and TRBJ1-6; no reliable D call. The CDR3 length is 16 residues. In germline, CDR1 is MNHNS, CDR2 SASEGT. Between the trimmed V and J ends, which lost 2 bases and 4 bases, there was a span of 12 bases. CDR3 nucleotide sequence: TGTGCCAGCAGTGAATCCCAGAGGAGATATAATTCACCCCTCCACTTT. As protein: CASSESQRRYNSPLHF.

The chain is built from TRBV6-5 and TRBJ1-2, with TRBD1 identical over 9 bases. Trimming removed 8 bases from V and 5 bases from J; junction bases left unmatched: 3. Germline-derived CDR1 and CDR2 are MNHEY and SVGAGI. The CDR3 extends over 12 amino acids. The CDR3 loop is CASGDREYGYTF. CDR3 bases: TGTGCCAGCGGGGACAGGGAGTATGGCTACACCTTC.

The gene calls are TRBV14 and TRBJ2-1, with D uncertain. The CDR3 runs 13 residues. Germline loops: CDR1 SGHDN, CDR2 FVKESK. V lost 4 bases, J lost 5 bases, and 9 bases lay in between. CDR3 residues: CASSRYFDNEQFF. As DNA, the CDR3 is TGTGCCAGCAGCCGGTACTTCGACAATGAGCAGTTCTTC.

The chain joins TRBV28 to TRBJ2-7, with a tentative D call TRBD1 (5 bases). The V and J ends lost 3 bases and 6 bases respectively, with 15 bases between them. This CDR3 comprises 14 residues. Germline CDR1 MDHEN, CDR2 SYDVKM. CDR3 loop: CASSFSRQTGEQYF. Written as DNA, the CDR3 is TGTGCCAGCAGTTTTTCTCGACAGACCGGCGAGCAGTACTTC.

The chain combines TRBV5-4 with TRBJ2-3; 10 nucleotides line up with TRBD1. The germline gives CDR1 SGHNT, CDR2 YYREEE (reference sequence). The CDR3 spans 14 residues. V lost 5 bases and J lost 5; bases outside the gene matches: 5. As DNA, the CDR3 is TGTGCCAGCAGTAGGGACAGGGGAGGAGATACGCAGTATTTT. Its translation is CASSRDRGGDTQYF.

In this sample, this clone turned up once. V and J are TRBV7-9 and TRBJ1-1; D is perhaps TRBD1 (6 bases). The CDR3 has 16 residues. The V gene lost 5 bases and the J gene lost 1 base, with 17 bases spanning the gap. The germline V gene encodes CDR1 SEHNR and CDR2 FQNEAQ (reference sequence). The CDR3 here is CASSTRRTVANTEAFF. The CDR3 region has the DNA TGTGCCAGCAGCACCCGTCGGACAGTGGCGAACACTGAAGCTTTCTTT.

This clone is a singleton in its sample. V gene TRBV7-6 combines with J gene TRBJ1-4; 7 bases agree with TRBD1. CDR3 length: 14 amino acids. V trimming: 5 bases; J trimming: 4 bases; junction bases outside the gene matches: 4. CDR1 is SGHVS and CDR2 is FNYEAQ in the germline V gene. CDR3 amino acids: CASSPGGGNEKLFF. CDR3 nucleotide sequence: TGTGCCAGCAGCCCAGGGGGTGGTAATGAAAAACTGTTTTTT.

V gene TRBV6-5 combines with J gene TRBJ2-3; tentatively, D is TRBD2 (6 bases). The germline V gene has CDR1 MNHEY and CDR2 SVGAGI. V was cut by 2 bases and J by 4 bases, with 13 bases left in between. The CDR3 sequence is 15 residues long. The CDR3 sequence: CASSYQGGRADTQYF. In DNA form, the CDR3 reads TGTGCCAGCAGTTACCAGGGAGGACGGGCAGATACGCAGTATTTT.

The V call is TRBV28, the J call TRBJ2-5; the match to TRBD2 covers 7 bases. Germline assignment: CDR1 MDHEN and CDR2 SYDVKM. This CDR3 is built from 16 residues. Trimming at V came to 2 bases and at J to 3 bases, leaving 9 bases not matched to a gene. The CDR3 nucleotides read TGTGCCAGCAGTTTAGGGGGGATCGGGAGGAAAGAGACCCAGTACTTC. Translation gives CASSLGGIGRKETQYF.

In nucleotides, the CDR3 is TGTGCCTGTCAGGGTGGTAGTAATCAGCCCCAGCATTTT. It codes for CACQGGSNQPQHF. The chain links TRBV30 to TRBJ1-5; D might be TRBD1 (5 bases). This CDR3 has 13 amino acids. The germline V gene encodes CDR1 GTSNPN and CDR2 SVGIG (reference sequence). V was pared by 6 bases and J by 4 bases, with 13 bases between.

The rearrangement joins TRBV28 to TRBJ1-5; D unclear. In germline, CDR1 is MDHEN, CDR2 SYDVKM. This CDR3 is 14 amino acids long. V lost 5 bases and J 0 bases, leaving 8 bases between the germline ends. In DNA, the CDR3 is TGTGCCAGCAGTCGGGTATCTAGCAATCAGCCCCAGCATTTT. It specifies CASSRVSSNQPQHF.

V gene TRBV6-4 combines with J gene TRBJ1-1; D is possibly TRBD1 (6 bases). This CDR3 comprises 15 residues. Trimming removed 5 bases from V and 1 base from J, with 14 bases in between. Germline-derived CDR1 and CDR2 are MRHNA and SNTAGT. This CDR3 reads CASSLQPGQNTEAFF. The CDR3 nucleotides read TGTGCCAGCAGTCTCCAACCGGGACAGAACACTGAAGCTTTCTTT.

The genes are TRBV7-9 and TRBJ1-5; tentative D call: TRBD1 (5 bases). In germline, CDR1 is SEHNR, CDR2 FQNEAQ (reference sequence). V was clipped by 1 base and J by 5 bases, with 12 bases between them. The CDR3 consists of 15 residues. Here the CDR3 reads CASSLGGGGYQPQHF. The CDR3 DNA follows: TGTGCCAGCAGCTTAGGCGGGGGAGGCTATCAGCCCCAGCATTTT.

The chain recombines TRBV19 with TRBJ1-1, with D possibly matching TRBD1 (5 bases). The V and J ends lost 11 bases and 0 bases respectively, with 16 bases between them. Germline loops: CDR1 LNHDA, CDR2 SQIVND (reference sequence). The CDR3 runs 14 residues. In DNA form, the CDR3 reads TGTGCCTCTTACCGGGGAGGGGTGAACACTGAAGCTTTCTTT. Its translation is CASYRGGVNTEAFF.

The chain joins TRBV30 to TRBJ2-3; 8 nucleotides agree with TRBD2. The CDR3 has 14 residues. CDR1 is GTSNPN, CDR2 SVGIG, per germline (reference sequence). The V and J ends lost 3 bases and 3 bases, in that order; junction bases with no gene match: 5. CDR3 in amino acids: CAWRPGGGTDTQYF. CDR3 bases: TGTGCCTGGAGGCCGGGGGGGGGTACAGATACGCAGTATTTT.

CDR3 bases: TGTGCCAGTAACAATCCGGGACAGGGCTATGAAAAACTGTTTTTT. This gives the protein CASNNPGQGYEKLFF. The V gene is TRBV28, the J gene TRBJ1-4, with 9 bases matching TRBD1. The CDR3 runs to 15 residues. In germline, CDR1 is MDHEN, CDR2 SYDVKM. J gave up 6 bases and V 9 bases, and 11 bases lay outside the gene matches. The complete variable domain, with remaining parts taken from reference TRBV28 and TRBJ1-4, reads DVKVTQSSRYLVKRTGEKVFLECVQDMDHENMFWYRQDPGLGLRLIYFSYDVKMKEKGDIPEGYSVSREKKERFSLILESASTNQTSMYLCASNNPGQGYEKLFFGSGTQLSVL.

This rearrangement joins TRBV14 to TRBJ2-5; possibly TRBD2 for D (5 bases). The germline CDR1 and CDR2 sequences are SGHDN and FVKESK. With 3 bases removed from V and 5 bases from J, the gap between germline ends came to 13 bases. This CDR3 region has 14 residues. The CDR3 DNA reads as TGTGCCAGCAGCCAGCGGACTTCTCGGGAGACCCAGTACTTC. Protein sequence: CASSQRTSRETQYF.